Listed below are T cell receptor beta chains from one sample, sequenced in a study of glioma-infiltrating T cells after dendritic cell vaccination. Assay: immunoSEQ multiplex PCR; the TCRdb copy retains only in-frame clones and omits some. The data show about 87,000 clones, with about 90% seen just once and roughly 3.1% held by the top ten. The material sequenced was blood, taken before dendritic cell vaccination. These receptors were collected from a human donor with glioblastoma. Each CDR3 is given with its conserved first and last residue. D genes are given only for firm matches. Only part of the rows carry a size: once, few, many, or a class if the clone is expanded.

CDR3aa	CDR3nt	d_gene	abundance	v_gene	j_gene
CASSQGKWGPVTSGNTIYF	TGTGCCAGCAGCCAAGGTAAATGGGGCCCAGTGACCTCTGGAAACACCATATATTTT	NA	NA	TRBV14	TRBJ1-3
CASSGGGSSYEQYF	TGTGCCAGCAGCGGGGGTGGGAGCTCCTACGAGCAGTACTTC	NA	NA	TRBV9	TRBJ2-7
CASSPTLGETQYF	TGTGCCAGCAGCCCCACCCTCGGAGAGACCCAGTACTTC	NA	NA	TRBV4-2	TRBJ2-5
CASSPLAGGLGGELFF	TGTGCCAGCAGCCCTCTAGCGGGAGGCCTCGGCGGGGAGCTGTTTTTT	TRBD2	NA	TRBV7-8	TRBJ2-2
CSVRLADTGELFF	TGCAGCGTCCGACTAGCGGACACCGGGGAGCTGTTTTTT	TRBD2	NA	TRBV29-1	TRBJ2-2
CASSLIRGPNEKLFF	TGCGCCAGCAGCCTGATCAGGGGGCCTAATGAAAAACTGTTTTTT	TRBD1	NA	TRBV4-1	TRBJ1-4
CASSQGPRTSLTPYEQYF	TGCGCCAGCAGCCAAGGCCCCCGGACTAGCTTGACTCCCTACGAGCAGTACTTC	TRBD2	NA	TRBV4-1	TRBJ2-7
CASSQSTGVQETQYF	TGTGCCAGCAGCCAATCGACAGGTGTCCAAGAGACCCAGTACTTC	NA	NA	TRBV7-9	TRBJ2-5
CASSLAGQGGYGYTF	TGTGCCAGCAGCTTAGCGGGACAGGGCGGCTATGGCTACACCTTC	TRBD1	NA	TRBV7-9	TRBJ1-2
CASSSGLLETQYF	TGTGCCAGTAGTTCGGGACTATTGGAGACCCAGTACTTC	TRBD2	NA	TRBV19	TRBJ2-5
CASSSWNLGGYNEQFF	TGTGCCAGCAGTTCTTGGAACCTCGGAGGGTACAATGAGCAGTTCTTC	NA	NA	TRBV27	TRBJ2-1
CASSLGQGADQPQHF	TGTGCCAGCAGTTTGGGCCAGGGGGCCGATCAGCCCCAGCATTTT	TRBD1	NA	TRBV27	TRBJ1-5
CASGLTTTDTQYF	TGTGCTAGTGGTTTGACTACGACAGATACGCAGTATTTT	NA	NA	TRBV12-5	TRBJ2-3
CASSSTGGIYNEQFF	TGCGCCAGCAGTTCCACAGGGGGGATCTACAATGAGCAGTTCTTC	TRBD1	NA	TRBV10-2	TRBJ2-1
CASSGGQYTINTEAFF	TGTGCCAGCAGTGGGGGACAGTACACGATTAACACTGAAGCTTTCTTT	TRBD1	NA	TRBV6-1	TRBJ1-1
CASSEAPGQGHEPQHF	TGTGCCAGCAGTGAAGCGCCGGGACAGGGACACGAGCCCCAGCATTTT	TRBD1	large	TRBV6-1	TRBJ1-5
CASSRRVGLAGTKNYNEQFF	TGTGCCAGCAGCCGAAGGGTTGGGCTAGCGGGGACGAAGAACTACAATGAGCAGTTCTTC	TRBD2	NA	TRBV11-3	TRBJ2-1
CASSLDQLAGTPGELFF	TGTGCCAGCAGCTTAGATCAGCTAGCGGGCACACCCGGGGAGCTGTTTTTT	TRBD2	NA	TRBV11-2	TRBJ2-2
CASSRAGTGGSYEQYF	TGCGCCAGCAGCCGAGCCGGGACAGGGGGATCCTACGAGCAGTACTTC	TRBD1	NA	TRBV4-1	TRBJ2-7
CASSQEGRRTSGSADTQYF	TGTGCCAGCAGCCAAGAGGGTAGGCGGACTAGCGGGAGCGCAGATACGCAGTATTTT	TRBD2	NA	TRBV5-4	TRBJ2-3
CASSYQGLRRFSEQFF	TGTGCCAGCAGTTACCAGGGTCTTCGGCGATTCAGTGAGCAGTTCTTC	NA	NA	TRBV6-5	TRBJ2-1
CASSLAGTGRNPEAFF	TGTGCCAGCAGCTTGGCAGGGACAGGGCGAAACCCTGAAGCTTTCTTT	TRBD1	NA	TRBV5-4	TRBJ1-1